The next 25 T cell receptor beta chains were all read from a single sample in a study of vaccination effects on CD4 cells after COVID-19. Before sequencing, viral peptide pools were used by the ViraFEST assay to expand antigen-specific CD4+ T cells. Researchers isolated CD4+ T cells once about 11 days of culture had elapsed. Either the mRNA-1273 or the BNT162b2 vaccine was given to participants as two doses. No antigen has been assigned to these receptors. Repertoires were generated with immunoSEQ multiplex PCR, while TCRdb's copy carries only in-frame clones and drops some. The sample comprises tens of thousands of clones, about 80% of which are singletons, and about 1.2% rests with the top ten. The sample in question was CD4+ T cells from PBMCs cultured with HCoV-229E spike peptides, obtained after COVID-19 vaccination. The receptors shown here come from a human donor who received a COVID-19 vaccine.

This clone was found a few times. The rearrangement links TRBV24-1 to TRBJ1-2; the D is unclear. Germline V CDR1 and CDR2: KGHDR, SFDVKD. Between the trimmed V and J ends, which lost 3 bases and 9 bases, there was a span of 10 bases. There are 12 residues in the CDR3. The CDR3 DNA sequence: TGTGCCACCAGTGATCCCGTCCTGCGCTACACCTTC. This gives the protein CATSDPVLRYTF.

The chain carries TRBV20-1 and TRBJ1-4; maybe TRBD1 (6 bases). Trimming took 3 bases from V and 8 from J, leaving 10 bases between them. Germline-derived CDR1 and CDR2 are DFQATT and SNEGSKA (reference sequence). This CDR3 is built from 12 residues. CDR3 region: CSASHGGEKLFF. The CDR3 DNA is TGCAGTGCTAGTCACGGGGGCGAAAAACTGTTTTTT.

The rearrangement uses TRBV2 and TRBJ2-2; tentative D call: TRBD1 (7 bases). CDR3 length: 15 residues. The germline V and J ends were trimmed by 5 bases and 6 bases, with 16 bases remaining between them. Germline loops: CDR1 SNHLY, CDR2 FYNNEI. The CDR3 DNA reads TGTGCCAGCAGTCTTACCAGGGGGGAGGCCGGGGAGCTGTTTTTT. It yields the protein CASSLTRGEAGELFF.

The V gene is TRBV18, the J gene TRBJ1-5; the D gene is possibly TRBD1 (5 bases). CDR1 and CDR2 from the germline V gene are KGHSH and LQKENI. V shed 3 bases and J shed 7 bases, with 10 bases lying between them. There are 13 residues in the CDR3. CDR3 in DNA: TGTGCCAGCTCACCGGACATCTGGCAGCCCCAGCATTTT. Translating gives CASSPDIWQPQHF.

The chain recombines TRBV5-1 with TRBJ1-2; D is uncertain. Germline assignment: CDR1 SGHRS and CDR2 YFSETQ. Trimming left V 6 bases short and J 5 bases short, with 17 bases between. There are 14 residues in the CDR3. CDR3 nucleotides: TGCGCCAGCAAGGTCCTAAGGGATGGATATGGCTACACCTTC. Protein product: CASKVLRDGYGYTF.

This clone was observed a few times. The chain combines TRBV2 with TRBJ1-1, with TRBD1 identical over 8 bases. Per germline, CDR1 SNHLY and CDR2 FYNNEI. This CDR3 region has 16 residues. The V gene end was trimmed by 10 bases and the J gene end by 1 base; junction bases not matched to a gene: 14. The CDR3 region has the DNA TGTGCCACCAAGCCGAACGGGGGGACAGGGAACACTGAAGCTTTCTTT. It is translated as CATKPNGGTGNTEAFF.

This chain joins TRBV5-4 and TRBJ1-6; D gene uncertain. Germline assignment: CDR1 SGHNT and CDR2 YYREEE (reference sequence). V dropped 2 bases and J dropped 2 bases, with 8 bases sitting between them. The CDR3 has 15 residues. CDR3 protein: CASSFRSAYNSPLHF. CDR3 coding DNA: TGTGCCAGCAGCTTTCGATCCGCCTATAATTCACCCCTCCACTTT.

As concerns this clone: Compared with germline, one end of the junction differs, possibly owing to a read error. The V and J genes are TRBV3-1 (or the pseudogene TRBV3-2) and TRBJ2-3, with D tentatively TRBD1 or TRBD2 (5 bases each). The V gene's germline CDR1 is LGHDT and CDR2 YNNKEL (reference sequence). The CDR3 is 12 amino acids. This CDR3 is CASSQAGTESDF. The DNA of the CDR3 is TGTGCCAGCAGCCAGGCCGGGACCGAGTCGGATTTT.

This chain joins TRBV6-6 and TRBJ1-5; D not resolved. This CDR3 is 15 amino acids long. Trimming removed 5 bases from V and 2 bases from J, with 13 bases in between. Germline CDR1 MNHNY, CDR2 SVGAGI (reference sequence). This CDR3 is CASSPTLRGNQPQHF. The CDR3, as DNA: TGTGCCAGCAGTCCCACGTTAAGGGGCAATCAGCCCCAGCATTTT.

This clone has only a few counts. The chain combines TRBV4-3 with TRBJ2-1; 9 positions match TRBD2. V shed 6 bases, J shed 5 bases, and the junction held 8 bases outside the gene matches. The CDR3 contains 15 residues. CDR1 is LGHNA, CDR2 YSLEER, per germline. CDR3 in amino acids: CASRRGGTGNNEQFF. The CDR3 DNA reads TGCGCCAGCAGGCGGGGGGGCACCGGTAACAATGAGCAGTTCTTC.

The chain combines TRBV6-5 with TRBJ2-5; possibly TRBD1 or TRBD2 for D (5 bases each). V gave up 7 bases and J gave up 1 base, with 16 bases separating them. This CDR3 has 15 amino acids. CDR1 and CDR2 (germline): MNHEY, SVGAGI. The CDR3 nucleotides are TGTGCCAGCACTGGACAACCGGGATCCCAAGAGACCCAGTACTTC. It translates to CASTGQPGSQETQYF.

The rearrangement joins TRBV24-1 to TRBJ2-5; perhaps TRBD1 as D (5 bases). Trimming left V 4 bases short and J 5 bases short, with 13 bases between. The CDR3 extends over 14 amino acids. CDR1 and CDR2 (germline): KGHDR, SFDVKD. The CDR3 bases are TGTGCCACCAGTGACATGCAGGGTTCGGAGACCCAGTACTTC. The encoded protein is CATSDMQGSETQYF.

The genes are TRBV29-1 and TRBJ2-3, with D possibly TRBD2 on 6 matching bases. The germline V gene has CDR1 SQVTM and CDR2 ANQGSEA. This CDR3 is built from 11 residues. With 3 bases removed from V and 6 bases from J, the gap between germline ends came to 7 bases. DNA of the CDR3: TGCAGCGTTGAGGAGGGCGATACGCAGTATTTT. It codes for CSVEEGDTQYF.

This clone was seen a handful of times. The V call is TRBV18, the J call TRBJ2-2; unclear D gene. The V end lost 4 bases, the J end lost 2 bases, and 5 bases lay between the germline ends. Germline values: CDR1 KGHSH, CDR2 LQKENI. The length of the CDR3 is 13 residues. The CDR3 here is CASSRLNTGELFF. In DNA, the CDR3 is TGTGCCAGCTCACGATTAAACACCGGGGAGCTGTTTTTT.

CDR3 in DNA: TGTGCCAGTCCCCATTTGCGGGGCCCAGAGACCCAGTACTTC. It is translated as CASPHLRGPETQYF. The chain links TRBV5-8 to TRBJ2-5; possibly TRBD2 for D (6 bases). Trimming took off 8 bases at V and 4 bases at J, with 18 bases between the two ends. CDR3 length equals 14 residues. The germline V gene encodes CDR1 SGHTS and CDR2 YDEGEE.

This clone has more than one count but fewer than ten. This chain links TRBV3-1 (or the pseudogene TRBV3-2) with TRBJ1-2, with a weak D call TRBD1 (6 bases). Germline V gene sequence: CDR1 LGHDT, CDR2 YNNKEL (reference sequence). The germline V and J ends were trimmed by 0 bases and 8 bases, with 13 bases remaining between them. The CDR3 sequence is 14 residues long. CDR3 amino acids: CASSQDRQGFGYTF. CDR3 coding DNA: TGTGCCAGCAGCCAAGACCGTCAGGGGTTCGGCTACACCTTC.

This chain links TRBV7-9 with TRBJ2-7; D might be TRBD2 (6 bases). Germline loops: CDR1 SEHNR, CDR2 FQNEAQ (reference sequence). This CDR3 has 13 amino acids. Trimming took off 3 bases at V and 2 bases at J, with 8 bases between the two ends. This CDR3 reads CASSFGGPYEQYV. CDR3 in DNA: TGTGCCAGCAGCTTCGGGGGACCCTACGAGCAGTACGTC.

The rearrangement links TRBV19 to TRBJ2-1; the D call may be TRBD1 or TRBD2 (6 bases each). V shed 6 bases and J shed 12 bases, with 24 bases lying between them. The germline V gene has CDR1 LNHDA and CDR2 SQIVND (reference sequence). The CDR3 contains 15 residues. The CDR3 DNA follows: TGTGCCAGTAGCAACCTAGGGGGGCCTACAATTGGGCAGTTCTTC. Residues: CASSNLGGPTIGQFF.

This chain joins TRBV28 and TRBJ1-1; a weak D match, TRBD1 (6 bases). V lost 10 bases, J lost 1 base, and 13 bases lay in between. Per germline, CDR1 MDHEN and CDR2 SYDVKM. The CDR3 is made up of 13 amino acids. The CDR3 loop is CATRWTENTEAFF. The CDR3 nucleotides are TGTGCCACCCGTTGGACAGAGAACACTGAAGCTTTCTTT.

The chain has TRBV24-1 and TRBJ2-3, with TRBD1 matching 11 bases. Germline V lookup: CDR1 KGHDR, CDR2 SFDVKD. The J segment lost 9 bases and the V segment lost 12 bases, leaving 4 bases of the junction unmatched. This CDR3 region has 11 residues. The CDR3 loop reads CASGQGGTQYF. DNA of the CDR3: TGTGCCTCGGGACAGGGGGGAACGCAGTATTTT.

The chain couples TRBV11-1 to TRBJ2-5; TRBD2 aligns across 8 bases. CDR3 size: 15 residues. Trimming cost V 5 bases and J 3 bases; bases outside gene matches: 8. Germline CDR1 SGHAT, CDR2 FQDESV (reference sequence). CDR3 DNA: TGTGCCAGCAGCCATCCGGGGGGGCCGAAAGAGACCCAGTACTTC. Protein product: CASSHPGGPKETQYF.

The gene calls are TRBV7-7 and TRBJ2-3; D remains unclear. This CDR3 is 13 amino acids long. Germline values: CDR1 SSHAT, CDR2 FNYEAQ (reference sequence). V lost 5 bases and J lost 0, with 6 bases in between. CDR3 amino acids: CASSPGSTDTQYF. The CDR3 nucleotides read TGTGCCAGCAGCCCCGGAAGCACAGATACGCAGTATTTT.

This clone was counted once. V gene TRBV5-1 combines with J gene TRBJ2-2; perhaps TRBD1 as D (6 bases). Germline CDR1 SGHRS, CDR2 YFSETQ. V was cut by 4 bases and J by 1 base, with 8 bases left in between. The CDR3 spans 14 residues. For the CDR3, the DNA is TGCGCCAGCAGCCGGGACAAGAACACCGGGGAGCTGTTTTTT. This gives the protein CASSRDKNTGELFF.

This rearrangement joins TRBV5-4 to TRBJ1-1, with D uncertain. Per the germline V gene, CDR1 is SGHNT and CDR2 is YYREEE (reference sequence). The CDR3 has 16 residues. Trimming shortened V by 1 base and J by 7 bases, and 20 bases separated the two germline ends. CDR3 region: CASSLKGEKNWNEAFF. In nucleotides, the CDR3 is TGTGCCAGCAGCTTGAAAGGAGAAAAGAATTGGAATGAAGCTTTCTTT.

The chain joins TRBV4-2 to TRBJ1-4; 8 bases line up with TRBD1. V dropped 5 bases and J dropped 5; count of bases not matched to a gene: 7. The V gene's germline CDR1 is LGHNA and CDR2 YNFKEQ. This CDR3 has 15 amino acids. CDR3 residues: CASSDRGRENEKLFF. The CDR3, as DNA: TGTGCCAGCAGCGACAGGGGTAGGGAGAATGAAAAACTGTTTTTT.